The next 9 T cell receptor beta chains were all read from a single sample in a study of T cell responses to AZD1222 COVID-19 vaccine. Measured with immunoSEQ multiplex PCR; TCRdb has only the in-frame clones, and not every one. The sample contains approximately 150,000 clones, roughly 93% of which appear only once. Sequencing used peripheral blood, obtained after recovery from COVID-19. The receptors were sampled from an adult who had recovered from COVID-19.

This chain uses TRBV3-1 (or the pseudogene TRBV3-2) with TRBJ1-1; the D is unclear. This CDR3 has 19 amino acids. Germline V gene data show CDR1 as LGHDT and CDR2 as YNNKEL (reference sequence). V shed 5 bases and J shed 1 base, with 26 bases lying between them. Here the CDR3 reads CASSVSGGRIGFPNTEAFF. The CDR3 DNA reads TGTGCCAGCAGCGTCTCGGGAGGGAGGATAGGGTTCCCGAACACTGAAGCTTTCTTT.

This rearrangement joins TRBV10-2 to TRBJ1-2, with D perhaps matching TRBD1 (5 bases). Germline lookup yields CDR1 WSHSY and CDR2 SAAADI. The CDR3 contains 15 residues. The V and J ends lost 0 bases and 11 bases respectively, with 19 bases between them. The CDR3 is CASSESDPARGRYTF. The CDR3 DNA follows: TGCGCCAGCAGTGAGTCAGACCCGGCCCGGGGGAGATACACCTTC.

The rearrangement joins TRBV6-1 to TRBJ1-5; D not resolved. Per the germline V gene, CDR1 is MNHNS and CDR2 is SASEGT. Trimming removed 3 bases from V and 4 bases from J, with 22 bases in between. This CDR3 is built from 18 residues. The CDR3 bases are TGTGCCAGCAGTGATCGTAGTAGGAGCTACCTTCCTAATCAGCCCCAGCATTTT. Its protein is CASSDRSRSYLPNQPQHF.

V gene TRBV25-1 combines with J gene TRBJ1-2; no reliable D call. The germline V gene encodes CDR1 MGHDK and CDR2 SYGVNS. Trimming removed 1 base from V and 8 bases from J, with 14 bases in between. The CDR3 loop spans 14 amino acids. The CDR3 coding sequence is TGTGCCAGCAGTGAATCGGGTCTGGGGTTGGGCTACACCTTC. Translating gives CASSESGLGLGYTF.

The rearrangement joins TRBV7-9 to TRBJ2-5; D is unresolved. Germline CDR1 reads SEHNR; CDR2 reads FQNEAQ (reference sequence). The CDR3 loop spans 13 amino acids. With 3 bases removed from V and 4 bases from J, the gap between germline ends came to 9 bases. CDR3 nucleotides: TGTGCCAGCAGCTTGTCGGACCGAGAGACCCAGTACTTC. Protein product: CASSLSDRETQYF.

The chain couples TRBV24-1 to TRBJ2-1, with TRBD2 as a possible D gene (5 bases). The CDR3 consists of 15 residues. Germline V CDR1 and CDR2: KGHDR, SFDVKD. Trimming shortened V by 5 bases and J by 0 bases, and 10 bases separated the two germline ends. The CDR3: CATSVGGFSYNEQFF. The CDR3 coding sequence is TGTGCCACCAGTGTGGGCGGGTTCTCCTACAATGAGCAGTTCTTC.

Only a few counts were recorded for this clone. The CDR3 sequence is CASSLDGNTGNTIYF. CDR3 nucleotides: TGCGCCAGCAGCCTGGACGGAAACACTGGAAACACCATATATTTT. The chain has TRBV5-1 and TRBJ1-3, with D unresolved. Between the trimmed V and J ends, which lost 4 bases and 2 bases, there was a span of 13 bases. Germline-derived CDR1 and CDR2 are SGHRS and YFSETQ. The CDR3 sequence is 15 residues long.

The chain has TRBV11-2 and TRBJ1-4; unclear D gene. This CDR3 has 14 amino acids. V lost 5 bases, J lost 2 bases, and 9 bases lay in between. CDR1 and CDR2 (germline): SGHAT, FQNNGV. CDR3 amino acids: CASSLGITNEKLFF. CDR3 sequence (DNA): TGTGCCAGCAGCCTGGGCATTACTAATGAAAAACTGTTTTTT.

This chain connects TRBV10-3 to TRBJ1-5; D is possibly TRBD1 (6 bases). Trimming left V 8 bases short and J 3 bases short, with 8 bases between. CDR3 length: 12 residues. Germline assignment: CDR1 ENHRY and CDR2 SYGVKD. The CDR3 DNA sequence: TGTGCCATCTCAGGGGACAATCAGCCCCAGCATTTT. The encoded protein is CAISGDNQPQHF.